These T cell receptor beta chains were read from a single sample in a study of shared clonotypes between healthy human individuals. Here immunoSEQ multiplex PCR was the method, and the copy in TCRdb shows in-frame clones only, minus some. The data show 2,500,000 or so clones, approximately 93% seen once. Sequencing was performed on naive CD4+ T cells from PBMCs. Receptors originate from a man aged 18-30 years in good health. Some clones in this sample may be carry-over from other donors' samples. Each CDR3 is given with its conserved first and last residue. The D gene is left open where the match is weak. Size tells how often a clone was seen (once, few, many) or the class of an expanded clone, and some rows leave it out.

CDR3 DNA,CDR3 protein,D gene,CDR3 length,J gene,V gene,clone size
TGTGCCAGCTCACGGACTAGCGGGAGCGCCGGTGAGCAGTTCTTC,CASSRTSGSAGEQFF,TRBD2,15,TRBJ2-1,TRBV18,once
TGCGCCAGCAGCCCGGAGTTTACTAATGAAAAACTGTTTTTT,CASSPEFTNEKLFF,-,14,TRBJ1-4,TRBV5-1,-
TGTGCCAGCAGTTTAAGTGGAGGGACCCTTAGCTCCTACGAGCAGTACTTC,CASSLSGGTLSSYEQYF,-,17,TRBJ2-7,TRBV28,-
TGCGCCAGCAGCTTAGGCGGGCTAGGCGAGCAGTACTTC,CASSLGGLGEQYF,-,13,TRBJ2-7,TRBV5-1,-
TGCGCCAGCAGGAAGTTCGGTCCGGAGCTCTACCAACCTTACTCCTCTGGAAACACCATATATTTT,CASRKFGPELYQPYSSGNTIYF,-,22,TRBJ1-3,TRBV5-1,-
TGTGCCAGCAGCTTAGCGCACGACAGTACTTACGAGCAGTACTTC,CASSLAHDSTYEQYF,-,15,TRBJ2-7,TRBV11-2,-
TGTGCCAGCAGCGTGCGCCCTGCGAGCTCCTACAATGAGCAGTTCTTC,CASSVRPASSYNEQFF,-,16,TRBJ2-1,TRBV9,-
TGTGCCAGCAGCGAAACTAGCGGGAGGGCTGGGGCCAACGTCCTGACTTTC,CASSETSGRAGANVLTF,TRBD2,17,TRBJ2-6,TRBV7-9,-
TGCGCCAGCAGCCAAGGGGATCAGCCCCAGCATTTT,CASSQGDQPQHF,-,12,TRBJ1-5,TRBV4-3,-
TGTGCCAGCAGCCCGCCCCGCGGAACTAATGAAAAACTGTTTTTT,CASSPPRGTNEKLFF,-,15,TRBJ1-4,TRBV7-9,-
TGCGCCAGCAGCTTGTTGGGGAACACCGGGGAGCTGTTTTTT,CASSLLGNTGELFF,-,14,TRBJ2-2,TRBV5-1,-
TGTGCCTGGAGGAAACCAGGGAGGTCATCTGGAAACACCATATATTTT,CAWRKPGRSSGNTIYF,-,16,TRBJ1-3,TRBV30,-
TGTGCCAGCAGTTTACAGGGGGTGTATAGCACAGATACGCAGTATTTT,CASSLQGVYSTDTQYF,TRBD1,16,TRBJ2-3,TRBV6-4,-
TGTGCCAGCAGCCCGGGCTCCTACAATGAGCAGTTCTTC,CASSPGSYNEQFF,-,13,TRBJ2-1,TRBV11-3,-
TGTGCCAGCATGTCCCAATCCAGGACAGCGGGATACGAGCAGTACTTC,CASMSQSRTAGYEQYF,-,16,TRBJ2-7,TRBV28,-
TGTGCCAGCAGTTTCAGTTCTAGCGGGAGGGCCAAAGATACGCAGTATTTT,CASSFSSSGRAKDTQYF,TRBD2,17,TRBJ2-3,TRBV28,-
TGTGCCAGCAGCTCCAGGACAGGGTCGTACGAGCAGTACTTC,CASSSRTGSYEQYF,TRBD1,14,TRBJ2-7,TRBV7-2,-
TGTGCCAGCAGCTTGTTTCCGGGGGCTGGGAACACTGAAGCTTTCTTT,CASSLFPGAGNTEAFF,-,16,TRBJ1-1,TRBV5-8,-
TGCGCCAGCAGCTTGGAAGGAGGGTCGCAGTACTTC,CASSLEGGSQYF,-,12,TRBJ2-7,TRBV5-1,-
TGTGCCAGCAGCAGATCAGGGGACCAAGAGACCCAGTACTTC,CASSRSGDQETQYF,-,14,TRBJ2-5,TRBV9,-
TGTGCCTGGGCCAGGGTTTCTGGAAACACCATATATTTT,CAWARVSGNTIYF,-,13,TRBJ1-3,TRBV30,-
TGTGCCAGCAGCATAGACGCTAACTATGGCTACACCTTC,CASSIDANYGYTF,-,13,TRBJ1-2,TRBV9,once
TGTGCCAGCAGCGTCACAACCCGTCGCACAGATACGCAGTATTTT,CASSVTTRRTDTQYF,-,15,TRBJ2-3,TRBV9,-
TGTGCCAGCAGCACAGGTACCGGGACTAGCTCCACAGATACGCAGTATTTT,CASSTGTGTSSTDTQYF,TRBD2,17,TRBJ2-3,TRBV7-9,-
TGTGCCTGGAGTGTAGGGGGGCCCTCCACAGATACGCAGTATTTT,CAWSVGGPSTDTQYF,-,15,TRBJ2-3,TRBV30,once
TGTGCCAGTAGTATAGAGACGGGAGGATATGAGCAGTTCTTC,CASSIETGGYEQFF,TRBD2,14,TRBJ2-1,TRBV19,-
TGCGCCAGCCATTGGACTAGCGGGAGGGCCTTAGAGCAGTACTTC,CASHWTSGRALEQYF,TRBD2,15,TRBJ2-7,TRBV5-1,-
TGCGCCAGCAGCCCAACTGGGGGTAATGAAAAACTGTTTTTT,CASSPTGGNEKLFF,-,14,TRBJ1-4,TRBV5-1,-
TGTGCCAGCAGCCGGCCGGGACAGGGGTACGAGCAGTACTTC,CASSRPGQGYEQYF,TRBD1,14,TRBJ2-7,TRBV6-4,-